The rows below give T cell receptor beta chains drawn from one sample of a study of T cell changes during pregnancy in multiple sclerosis. TCRdb's copy holds only in-frame clones and misses some; the assay was immunoSEQ multiplex PCR. The sample has about 60,000 clones; 80% to 95% are singletons. The source material was peripheral blood, sampled in the first trimester of pregnancy. The receptors shown here come from a female donor with multiple sclerosis, enrolled in a pregnancy study. Both conserved end residues are part of each CDR3. The D gene is left open where the match is weak. Some rows have no size entry. The others give once, few or many, or a class for an expanded clone.

clone_size d_call j_call v_call cdr3_aa cdr3_nt
. TRBD1 TRBJ1-2 TRBV28 CASRTGGAYGYTF TGTGCCAGCAGGACAGGGGGCGCCTATGGCTACACCTTC
. . TRBJ2-7 TRBV27 CASSFSGVPPYEQYF TGTGCCAGCAGTTTTTCGGGAGTCCCCCCCTACGAGCAGTACTTC
. TRBD1 TRBJ1-1 TRBV7-9 CASSLITGGETEAFF TGTGCCAGCAGCTTAATAACAGGGGGAGAGACTGAAGCTTTCTTT
. . TRBJ2-7 TRBV16 CASSPQGSEQYF TGTGCCAGCAGCCCACAGGGAAGCGAGCAGTACTTC
. . TRBJ1-1 TRBV18 CASSEGLMNTEAFF TGTGCCAGCTCGGAGGGACTTATGAACACTGAAGCTTTCTTT
. . TRBJ1-4 TRBV7-9 CASSAGTSIGRLFF TGTGCCAGCAGCGCCGGGACATCTATAGGTCGACTGTTTTTT
. . TRBJ2-7 TRBV28 CASNRRGRSYEQYF TGTGCCAGCAATCGCAGGGGAAGGTCCTACGAGCAGTACTTC
. TRBD2 TRBJ2-1 TRBV10-3 CAISQLAVKNNEQFF TGTGCCATCAGTCAACTAGCGGTTAAGAACAATGAGCAGTTCTTC
few TRBD2 TRBJ2-3 TRBV5-1 CASSSFSGMLDTQYF TGCGCCAGCAGCTCATTTAGCGGGATGTTAGATACGCAGTATTTT
. TRBD1 TRBJ2-1 TRBV19 CASSIVVDRGYNEQFF TGTGCCAGTAGTATAGTCGTGGACAGGGGCTACAATGAGCAGTTCTTC
. . TRBJ1-2 TRBV7-2 CASSPAWGLGGYTF TGTGCCAGCAGCCCGGCGTGGGGGCTCGGTGGCTACACCTTC
. TRBD1 TRBJ2-7 TRBV28 CASSRIDRGSSYEQYF TGTGCCAGCAGCCGAATAGACAGGGGCTCATCCTACGAGCAGTACTTC
. . TRBJ1-2 TRBV30 CAWAPGFYGYTF TGTGCCTGGGCCCCAGGATTCTATGGCTACACCTTC
once . TRBJ2-3 TRBV5-1 CASSLGLTLDTQYF TGCGCCAGCAGCTTGGGACTAACTCTGGATACGCAGTATTTT
. TRBD2 TRBJ2-1 TRBV29-1 CSVEELAGALNEQFF TGCAGCGTTGAAGAATTGGCGGGAGCTCTCAATGAGCAGTTCTTC
. . TRBJ2-1 TRBV7-2 CASSSFPLADNEQFF TGTGCCAGCAGCTCCTTCCCGCTAGCAGACAATGAGCAGTTCTTC